This entry lists 18 T cell receptor beta chains sequenced from one sample in a study of T-cell memory formation after mild COVID-19. TCRdb ran MiXCR on the 5' RACE reads and lists one entry per CDR3 protein. The repertoire holds about 560,000 distinct CDR3 sequences, with roughly 17% as singletons. Sample: PBMCs or a T cell subset sorted from them (not recorded which). Receptors originate from an adult woman who had mild COVID-19 (a few samples of this study predate the infection). Cell type and time point are not known.

This clonotype has a handful of counts. The chain has TRBV7-9 and TRBJ2-1; 8 nucleotides agree with TRBD1. With V trimmed by 3 bases and J by 5 bases, 12 bases remained unmatched. Germline CDR1 reads SEHNR; CDR2 reads FQNEAQ (reference sequence). The CDR3 length is 17 residues. The CDR3 nucleotides read TGTGCCAGCAGCTTTGGGGGGCTTGGACAGGGAAACAATGAGCAGTTCTTC. Its translation: CASSFGGLGQGNNEQFF.

The V and J genes are TRBV3-1 and TRBJ2-7, with 8 nucleotides matching TRBD1. Per the germline V gene, CDR1 is LGHDT and CDR2 is YNNKEL (reference sequence). CDR3 length equals 15 residues. V lost 4 bases to trimming and J lost 6 bases; unmatched junction nucleotides: 11. This CDR3 is CASSPQGAPGREQYF. CDR3 nucleotides: TGTGCCAGCAGCCCGCAGGGGGCCCCCGGCCGCGAGCAGTACTTC.

The genes are TRBV19 and TRBJ2-1; perhaps TRBD2 as D (5 bases). The CDR3 contains 14 residues. CDR1 is LNHDA, CDR2 SQIVND, per germline (reference sequence). The germline V and J ends were trimmed by 7 bases and 0 bases, with 10 bases remaining between them. The CDR3 DNA reads as TGTGCCAGTAATTGGGAGCTCTCCTACAATGAGCAGTTCTTC. It specifies CASNWELSYNEQFF.

This chain joins TRBV24-1 and TRBJ1-5; weak D call: TRBD1 (5 bases). The V end lost 0 bases, the J end lost 2 bases, and 19 bases lay between the germline ends. Germline lookup yields CDR1 KGHDR and CDR2 SFDVKD. CDR3 size: 19 residues. The CDR3 protein is CATSDLPSGGDGGNQPQHF. CDR3 DNA sequence: TGTGCCACCAGTGATTTGCCAAGTGGGGGAGACGGGGGCAATCAGCCCCAGCATTTT.

This clonotype was seen many times. This chain links TRBV5-1 with TRBJ2-3, with D possibly matching TRBD1 (6 bases). Germline V CDR1 and CDR2: SGHRS, YFSETQ. The V and J ends lost 3 bases and 0 bases respectively, with 11 bases between them. This CDR3 has 15 residues. CDR3 sequence reads: CASSSPGASTDTQYF. The DNA of the CDR3 is TGCGCCAGCAGCTCGCCAGGGGCCAGCACAGATACGCAGTATTTT. The full variable domain, rest sourced from reference TRBV5-1 and TRBJ2-3, is KAGVTQTPRYLIKTRGQQVTLSCSPISGHRSVSWYQQTPGQGLQFLFEYFSETQRNKGNFPGRFSGRQFSNSRSEMNVSTLELGDSALYLCASSSPGASTDTQYFGPGTRLTVL.

This clonotype was recorded many times. The chain couples TRBV9 to TRBJ2-1, with D tentatively TRBD1 (6 bases). CDR1 and CDR2 (germline): SGDLS, YYNGEE. The CDR3 sequence is 15 residues long. Trimming took 2 bases from V and 4 from J, leaving 13 bases between them. CDR3 DNA sequence: TGTGCCAGCAGCGTGCAGGGGTCGGATTACAATGAGCAGTTCTTC. This sequence encodes CASSVQGSDYNEQFF.

The V and J genes are TRBV7-3 and TRBJ1-1, with D tentatively TRBD1 (6 bases). Trimming removed 4 bases from V and 5 bases from J, with 14 bases in between. Germline CDR1 and CDR2: SGHTA and FQGTGA. The CDR3 has 14 amino acids. CDR3 in DNA: TGTGCCAGCAGCTCGGACAGCTCCGTGACTGAAGCTTTCTTT. Translation: CASSSDSSVTEAFF. Full variable domain (remainder filled in from reference TRBV7-3 and TRBJ1-1): GAGVSQTPSNKVTEKGKYVELRCDPISGHTALYWYRQSLGQGPEFLIYFQGTGAADDSGLPNDRFFAVRPEGSVSTLKIQRTERGDSAVYLCASSSDSSVTEAFFGQGTRLTVV.

The table lists this clonotype with a few counts. CDR3: CASSQLGGTSTDTQYF. The CDR3 coding sequence is TGTGCCAGCAGTCAGCTCGGGGGAACTAGCACAGATACGCAGTATTTT. The V and J genes are TRBV12-3 or TRBV12-4 and TRBJ2-3; D perhaps matches TRBD2 (6 bases). Trimming removed 5 bases at V and 0 bases at J, with 15 bases between. The CDR3 has 16 residues.

The CDR3 DNA follows: TGTGCCAGCAGCAAGACTAGCGGGAGCTACAATGAGCAGTTCTTC. Amino acid sequence: CASSKTSGSYNEQFF. The V call is TRBV7-2, the J call TRBJ2-1; 12 bases fit TRBD2. This CDR3 has 15 amino acids. The J segment lost 3 bases and the V segment lost 5 bases, leaving 2 bases of the junction unmatched. The germline V gene has CDR1 SGHTA and CDR2 FQGNSA. The variable domain in full, completed from reference TRBV7-2 and TRBJ2-1, reads GAGVSQSPSNKVTEKGKDVELRCDPISGHTALYWYRQSLGQGLEFLIYFQGNSAPDKSGLPSDRFSAERTGGSVSTLTIQRTQQEDSAVYLCASSKTSGSYNEQFFGPGTRLTVL.

The rearrangement uses TRBV20-1 and TRBJ2-1, with TRBD2 as a possible D gene (6 bases). V dropped 6 bases and J dropped 7 bases, with 13 bases sitting between them. Germline V gene lookup returns CDR1 DFQATT and CDR2 SNEGSKA (reference sequence). This CDR3 is built from 12 residues. The CDR3 DNA follows: TGCAGTGCGGGGGGAGTGGGGAATGAGCAGTTCTTC. Its translation: CSAGGVGNEQFF.

In this sample, this clonotype turned up a few times. J is TRBJ2-7 and V is TRBV7-6, with D possibly being TRBD1 (5 bases). Germline CDR1 reads SGHVS; CDR2 reads FNYEAQ. The CDR3 has 12 residues. V lost 5 bases and J lost 7, with 12 bases in between. CDR3 sequence reads: CASSPTGREQYF. In nucleotides, the CDR3 is TGTGCCAGCAGCCCCACAGGTCGGGAGCAGTACTTC.

The chain joins TRBV5-1 to TRBJ1-6; 10 nucleotides match TRBD1. The trim removed 5 bases at V and 7 bases at J, leaving 6 bases unmatched. The germline gives CDR1 SGHRS, CDR2 YFSETQ. This CDR3 spans 15 amino acids. For the CDR3, the DNA is TGCGCCAGCAGAGCGGGGACAGGGGTAAATTCACCCCTCCACTTT. Encoded protein: CASRAGTGVNSPLHF.

The chain recombines TRBV9 with TRBJ2-1; unclear D gene. The CDR3 runs 14 residues. Trimming stripped 0 bases from V and 4 bases from J, with 8 bases between. The V gene's germline CDR1 is SGDLS and CDR2 YYNGEE. The CDR3 spells CASSVEALYNEQFF. The CDR3 DNA reads as TGTGCCAGCAGCGTAGAGGCCCTATACAATGAGCAGTTCTTC.

This chain joins TRBV3-1 and TRBJ2-3; the D is unclear. This CDR3 is built from 16 residues. The V end lost 1 base, the J end lost 8 bases, and 19 bases lay between the germline ends. Germline V gene sequence: CDR1 LGHDT, CDR2 YNNKEL (reference sequence). CDR3 loop: CASSQGIASSLGTQYF. The CDR3 bases are TGTGCCAGCAGCCAAGGTATAGCCTCGTCGCTGGGTACGCAGTATTTT.

The CDR3 DNA sequence: TGTGCCAGCAGCTTGGGACTAGCGGGGGGAGCTACCAAAGACAATGAGCAGTTCTTC. Protein: CASSLGLAGGATKDNEQFF. The chain joins TRBV5-6 to TRBJ2-1, with TRBD2 identical over 13 bases. The CDR3 runs 19 residues. The junction had 11 bases not matched to a gene; V was cut back by 0 bases and J by 5 bases. Germline V CDR1 and CDR2: SGHDT, YYEEEE.

This clonotype was seen a handful of times. Written as DNA, the CDR3 is TGTGCCAGCAGCCAAGATACCCCGGGCACCGGGGAGCTGTTTTTT. Protein sequence: CASSQDTPGTGELFF. V usage is TRBV4-2 and J usage is TRBJ2-2; no clear D gene. The CDR3 spans 15 residues. CDR1 is LGHNA, CDR2 YNFKEQ, per germline. Trimming stripped 0 bases from V and 4 bases from J, with 9 bases between.

This clonotype was counted only a few times. The V and J genes are TRBV9 and TRBJ1-2, with D hard to call. V lost 0 bases and J 4 bases, leaving 16 bases between the germline ends. This CDR3 contains 16 residues. The germline gives CDR1 SGDLS, CDR2 YYNGEE. The DNA for the CDR3 is TGTGCCAGCAGCGTAGGGGTGGCAGCTATCCCCTATGGCTACACCTTC. Amino acids: CASSVGVAAIPYGYTF. Combining the CDR3 with reference TRBV9 and TRBJ1-2 gives the whole variable domain DSGVTQTPKHLITATGQRVTLRCSPRSGDLSVYWYQQSLDQGLQFLIQYYNGEERAKGNILERFSAQQFPDLHSELNLSSLELGDSALYFCASSVGVAAIPYGYTFGSGTRLTVV.

The chain recombines TRBV7-9 with TRBJ2-7, with D perhaps assigned TRBD1 or TRBD2 (6 bases each). The germline V gene encodes CDR1 SEHNR and CDR2 FQNEAQ (reference sequence). The V end was cut by 3 bases, the J end by 3 bases, with 18 bases between. The CDR3 is made up of 16 amino acids. The CDR3 bases are TGTGCCAGCAGCTTCATTCGGGGGCCAGAATTCTACGAGCAGTACTTC. It codes for CASSFIRGPEFYEQYF.